The 7 T cell receptor beta chains below all came from one sample that was sequenced in a study of T-cell reconstitution after alpha-beta-depleted transplantation in children. Unique molecular identifiers were incorporated into the prepared TCRbeta library. TCRdb called the PCR reads again in MiXCR, with one record for every CDR3 protein. The sample lists around 380,000 distinct CDR3 sequences, approximately 11% occurring once. Source: PBMCs from the stem cell graft donor, taken from the stem cell graft. All receptors come from a human donor who donated a stem cell graft to a child with acute myeloid leukemia.

This clonotype came up many times. V usage is TRBV28 and J usage is TRBJ2-2; D is perhaps TRBD1 (6 bases). From germline, CDR1 is MDHEN and CDR2 SYDVKM. The V end lost 6 bases, the J end lost 5 bases, and 7 bases lay between the germline ends. This CDR3 spans 12 amino acids. The CDR3 DNA reads as TGTGCCAGCAGACAGGGAACCGGGGAGCTGTTTTTT. Translated: CASRQGTGELFF.

The chain couples TRBV3-1 to TRBJ2-1; 9 nucleotides agree with TRBD1. The V and J ends lost 3 bases and 5 bases, in that order; junction bases with no gene match: 5. The CDR3 is made up of 15 amino acids. Germline assignment: CDR1 LGHDT and CDR2 YNNKEL (reference sequence). CDR3 in DNA: TGTGCCAGCAGCCAGCAACGGACAGGGGACAATGAGCAGTTCTTC. Protein sequence: CASSQQRTGDNEQFF.

This clonotype was seen a handful of times. V is TRBV5-1 and J is TRBJ1-1; TRBD1 matches at 9 bases. The CDR3 loop spans 15 amino acids. Germline CDR1 reads SGHRS; CDR2 reads YFSETQ. V lost 4 bases and J lost 0; bases outside the gene matches: 4. CDR3 bases: TGCGCCAGCAGCCCGGGACAGGGTGTGAACACTGAAGCTTTCTTT. This translates into CASSPGQGVNTEAFF.

This clonotype occurred many times. The chain recombines TRBV29-1 with TRBJ1-1, with TRBD1 identical over 7 bases. This CDR3 spans 12 amino acids. Trimming cost V 6 bases and J 4 bases; bases outside gene matches: 5. Germline assignment: CDR1 SQVTM and CDR2 ANQGSEA. The CDR3 coding sequence is TGCAGCGTCAACCCAGGGGGCACTGAAGCTTTCTTT. Translation gives CSVNPGGTEAFF.

This sequence joins TRBV18 and TRBJ2-5; D not resolved. Trimming left V 4 bases short and J 2 bases short, with 8 bases between. This CDR3 spans 13 amino acids. Germline loops: CDR1 KGHSH, CDR2 LQKENI. CDR3 DNA: TGTGCCAGCTCACAGACGGTACAAGAGACCCAGTACTTC. Its protein is CASSQTVQETQYF.

This clonotype occurred a few times. V and J are TRBV29-1 and TRBJ2-2; D perhaps matches TRBD1 (5 bases). The CDR3 extends over 13 amino acids. V gave up 3 bases and J gave up 3 bases, with 8 bases separating them. CDR1 and CDR2 from the germline V gene are SQVTM and ANQGSEA. Here the CDR3 reads CSVDTTDTGELFF. CDR3 DNA: TGCAGCGTTGATACGACAGACACCGGGGAGCTGTTTTTT.

In its sample, this clonotype was seen many times. The chain combines TRBV9 with TRBJ1-2; the D gene is possibly TRBD1 (6 bases). This CDR3 has 13 residues. From germline, CDR1 is SGDLS and CDR2 YYNGEE. V dropped 1 base and J dropped 8 bases, with 12 bases sitting between them. CDR3 nucleotide sequence: TGTGCCAGCAGCGTATGGGGGGGCGGAGGCTACACCTTC. It is translated as CASSVWGGGGYTF.